Listed here are 6 T cell receptor beta chains from one sample, sequenced in a study of cytomegalovirus exposure and HLA in healthy donors. 60 Vbeta and 13 Jbeta primers were used in PCR. Assay used: immunoSEQ multiplex PCR; TCRdb lists only in-frame clones, some missing. The data contain approximately 130,000 clones, 60% to 80% of them singletons. The source material was PBMCs. These receptors were collected from a woman in her sixties or seventies in good health and CMV-seropositive.

The table lists this clone with a few counts. J is TRBJ2-1 and V is TRBV14; TRBD2 agrees at 9 bases. Germline V gene sequence: CDR1 SGHDN, CDR2 FVKESK. V lost 1 base to trimming and J lost 4 bases; unmatched junction nucleotides: 11. The CDR3 is made up of 18 amino acids. In DNA form, the CDR3 reads TGTGCCAGCAGCCAAGCCGCTCGCCTAGCGGGGTCATACAATGAGCAGTTCTTC. This translates into CASSQAARLAGSYNEQFF.

The CDR3 loop reads CASSRQGVSGANVLTF. Here the CDR3 DNA reads TGCGCCAGCAGCCGCCAGGGGGTCTCAGGGGCCAACGTCCTGACTTTC. The chain carries TRBV5-1 and TRBJ2-6, with 7 bases fitting TRBD1. Trimming at V came to 4 bases and at J to 4 bases, leaving 8 bases not matched to a gene. This CDR3 is built from 16 residues. CDR1 is SGHRS and CDR2 is YFSETQ in the germline V gene. Full variable domain (missing parts from reference TRBV5-1 and TRBJ2-6): KAGVTQTPRYLIKTRGQQVTLSCSPISGHRSVSWYQQTPGQGLQFLFEYFSETQRNKGNFPGRFSGRQFSNSRSEMNVSTLELGDSALYLCASSRQGVSGANVLTFGAGSRLTVL.

V usage is TRBV6-5 and J usage is TRBJ2-7; 10 bases are shared with TRBD1. CDR3 length: 15 amino acids. J gave up 3 bases and V 0 bases, and 2 bases lay outside the gene matches. Germline CDR1 and CDR2: MNHEY and SVGAGI. Written as DNA, the CDR3 is TGTGCCAGCAGTTACTCAGGACAGGGGGTCTACGAGCAGTACTTC. It specifies CASSYSGQGVYEQYF.

The genes are TRBV9 and TRBJ2-5; 9 nucleotides match TRBD1. The J call may be wrong; the DNA end is better matched by TRBJ2-7. Germline lookup yields CDR1 SGDLS and CDR2 YYNGEE. The CDR3 runs to 15 residues. The CDR3 DNA sequence: TGTGCCAGCAGCCACGGACAGGGGAATTCCTACGAGCAGTACTTC. As protein: CASSHGQGNSYEQYF.

With regard to this clone: This may be a read error: a much more frequent sequence differs by one nucleotide. The chain uses TRBV7-2 and TRBJ2-2; no clear D gene. CDR3 length: 12 residues. Germline V gene lookup returns CDR1 SGHTA and CDR2 FQGNSA. V lost 5 bases and J lost 1, with 2 bases in between. The CDR3, as DNA: TGTGCCAGCAGCCTGAACACCGGGGAGCTGTTTTTT. Translation gives CASSLNTGELFF.

The chain is built from TRBV29-1 and TRBJ1-2; D might be TRBD1 (6 bases). This CDR3 has 14 residues. The V end lost 7 bases, the J end lost 2 bases, and 17 bases lay between the germline ends. CDR1 and CDR2 from the germline V gene are SQVTM and ANQGSEA. The CDR3 DNA reads TGCAGCGGGAAATTAGGGGGGGGAAACTATGGCTACACCTTC. The encoded protein is CSGKLGGGNYGYTF.